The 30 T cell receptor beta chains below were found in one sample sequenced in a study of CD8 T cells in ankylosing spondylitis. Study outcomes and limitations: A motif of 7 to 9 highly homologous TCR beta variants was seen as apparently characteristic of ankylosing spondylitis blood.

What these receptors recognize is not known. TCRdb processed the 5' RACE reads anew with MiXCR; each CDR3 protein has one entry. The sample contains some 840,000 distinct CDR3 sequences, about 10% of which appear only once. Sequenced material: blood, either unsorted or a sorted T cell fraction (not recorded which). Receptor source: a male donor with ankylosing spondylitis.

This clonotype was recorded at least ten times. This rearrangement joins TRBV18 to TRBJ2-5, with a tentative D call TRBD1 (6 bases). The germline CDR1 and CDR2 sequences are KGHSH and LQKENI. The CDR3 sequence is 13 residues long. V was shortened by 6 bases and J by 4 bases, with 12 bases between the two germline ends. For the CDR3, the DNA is TGTGCCAGCTCGGTGGGACAACGAGAGACCCAGTACTTC. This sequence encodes CASSVGQRETQYF.

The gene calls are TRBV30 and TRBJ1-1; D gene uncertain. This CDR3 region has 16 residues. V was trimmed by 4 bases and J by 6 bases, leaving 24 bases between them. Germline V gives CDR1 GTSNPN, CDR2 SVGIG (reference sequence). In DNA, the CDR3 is TGTGCCTGGATTAAGTTGGGTACCCTCCCAATCCCTGAAGCTTTCTTT. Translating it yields CAWIKLGTLPIPEAFF.

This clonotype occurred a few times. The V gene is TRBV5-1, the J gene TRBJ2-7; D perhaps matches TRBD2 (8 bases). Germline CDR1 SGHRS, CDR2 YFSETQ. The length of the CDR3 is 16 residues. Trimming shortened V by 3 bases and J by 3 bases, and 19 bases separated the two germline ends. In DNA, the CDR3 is TGCGCCAGCAGCTCGGGGGGGACAGCAGATATCTACGAGCAGTACTTC. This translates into CASSSGGTADIYEQYF. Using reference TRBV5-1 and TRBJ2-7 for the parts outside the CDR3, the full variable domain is KAGVTQTPRYLIKTRGQQVTLSCSPISGHRSVSWYQQTPGQGLQFLFEYFSETQRNKGNFPGRFSGRQFSNSRSEMNVSTLELGDSALYLCASSSGGTADIYEQYFGPGTRLTVT.

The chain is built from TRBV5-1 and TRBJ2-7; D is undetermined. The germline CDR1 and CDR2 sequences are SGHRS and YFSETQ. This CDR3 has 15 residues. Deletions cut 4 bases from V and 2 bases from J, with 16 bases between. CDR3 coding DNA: TGCGCCAGCAGCCATTCGCCGAAAGCTACCTACGAGCAGTACTTC. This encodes CASSHSPKATYEQYF.

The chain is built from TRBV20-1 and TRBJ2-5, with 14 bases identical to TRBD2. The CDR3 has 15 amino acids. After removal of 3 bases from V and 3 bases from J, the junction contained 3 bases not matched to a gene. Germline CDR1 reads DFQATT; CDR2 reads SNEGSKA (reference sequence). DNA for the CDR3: TGCAGTGCTAGGGGACTAGCGGGAGACGAAGAGACCCAGTACTTC. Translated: CSARGLAGDEETQYF.

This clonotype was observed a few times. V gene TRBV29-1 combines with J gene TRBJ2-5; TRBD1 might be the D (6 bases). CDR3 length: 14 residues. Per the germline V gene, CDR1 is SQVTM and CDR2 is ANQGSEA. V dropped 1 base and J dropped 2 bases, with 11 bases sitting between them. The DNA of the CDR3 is TGCAGCGTTGAAGGACAGGCCCGACAAGAGACCCAGTACTTC. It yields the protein CSVEGQARQETQYF.

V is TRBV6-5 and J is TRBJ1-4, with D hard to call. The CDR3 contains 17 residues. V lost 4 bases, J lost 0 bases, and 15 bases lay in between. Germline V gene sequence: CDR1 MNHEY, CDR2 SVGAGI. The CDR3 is CASSLDGSLATNEKLFF. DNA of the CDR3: TGTGCCAGCAGTTTAGATGGCAGCCTTGCAACTAATGAAAAACTGTTTTTT.

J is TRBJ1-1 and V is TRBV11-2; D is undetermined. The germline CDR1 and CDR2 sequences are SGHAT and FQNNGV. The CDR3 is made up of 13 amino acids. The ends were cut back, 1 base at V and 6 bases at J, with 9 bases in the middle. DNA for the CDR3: TGTGCCAGCAGCTTAGCGTCGGGAGCTGAAGCTTTCTTT. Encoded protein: CASSLASGAEAFF.

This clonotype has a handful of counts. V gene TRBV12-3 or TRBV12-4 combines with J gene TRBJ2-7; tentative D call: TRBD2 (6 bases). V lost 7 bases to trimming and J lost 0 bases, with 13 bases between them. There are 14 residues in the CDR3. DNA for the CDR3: TGTGCCAGCACCACGGGGGTTAGCTCCTACGAGCAGTACTTC. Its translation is CASTTGVSSYEQYF.

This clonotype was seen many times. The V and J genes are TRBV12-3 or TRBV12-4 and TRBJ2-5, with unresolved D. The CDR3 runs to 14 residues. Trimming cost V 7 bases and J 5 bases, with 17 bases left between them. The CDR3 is CASNTRRSVETQYF. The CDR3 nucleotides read TGTGCCAGCAACACACGGCGGAGTGTGGAGACCCAGTACTTC.

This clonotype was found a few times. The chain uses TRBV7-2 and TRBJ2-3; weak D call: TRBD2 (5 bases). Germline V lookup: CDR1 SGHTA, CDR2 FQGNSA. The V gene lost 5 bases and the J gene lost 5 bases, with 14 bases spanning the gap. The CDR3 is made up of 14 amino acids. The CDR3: CASSPNAGEDTQYF. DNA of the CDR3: TGTGCCAGCAGCCCAAATGCGGGTGAAGATACGCAGTATTTT.

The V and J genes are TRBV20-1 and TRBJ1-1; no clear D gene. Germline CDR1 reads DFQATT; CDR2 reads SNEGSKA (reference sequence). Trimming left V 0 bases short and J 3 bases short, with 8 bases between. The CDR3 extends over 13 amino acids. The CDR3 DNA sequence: TGCAGTGCTAGAGAGGGGAGGGACACTGAAGCTTTCTTT. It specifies CSAREGRDTEAFF.

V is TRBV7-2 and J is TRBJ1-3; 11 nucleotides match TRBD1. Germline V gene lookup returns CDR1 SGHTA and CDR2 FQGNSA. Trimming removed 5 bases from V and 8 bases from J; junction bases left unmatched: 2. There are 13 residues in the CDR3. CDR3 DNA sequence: TGTGCCAGCAGCAGGGACAGGGGGGACACCATATATTTT. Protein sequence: CASSRDRGDTIYF. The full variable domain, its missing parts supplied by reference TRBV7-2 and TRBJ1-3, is GAGVSQSPSNKVTEKGKDVELRCDPISGHTALYWYRQSLGQGLEFLIYFQGNSAPDKSGLPSDRFSAERTGGSVSTLTIQRTQQEDSAVYLCASSRDRGDTIYFGEGSWLTVV.

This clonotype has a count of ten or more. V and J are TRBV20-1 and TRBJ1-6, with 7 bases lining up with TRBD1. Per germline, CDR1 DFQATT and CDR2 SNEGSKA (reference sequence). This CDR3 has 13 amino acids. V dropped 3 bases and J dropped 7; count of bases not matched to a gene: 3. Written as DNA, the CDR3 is TGCAGTGCTAGTCGGGACAGAAATTCACCCCTCCACTTT. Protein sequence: CSASRDRNSPLHF.

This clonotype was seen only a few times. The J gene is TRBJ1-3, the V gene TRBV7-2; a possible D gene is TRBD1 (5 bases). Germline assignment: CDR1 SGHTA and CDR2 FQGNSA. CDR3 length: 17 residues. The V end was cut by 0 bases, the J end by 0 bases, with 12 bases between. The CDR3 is CASSLAFEGTSGNTIYF. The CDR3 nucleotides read TGTGCCAGCAGCTTAGCGTTTGAGGGGACCTCTGGAAACACCATATATTTT.

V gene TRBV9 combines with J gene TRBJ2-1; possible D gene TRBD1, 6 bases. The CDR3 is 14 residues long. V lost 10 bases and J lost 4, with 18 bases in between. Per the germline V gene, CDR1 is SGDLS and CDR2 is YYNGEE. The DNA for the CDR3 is TGTGCCGCTAGTGCAGGGGACGGTTACAATGAGCAGTTCTTC. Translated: CAASAGDGYNEQFF.

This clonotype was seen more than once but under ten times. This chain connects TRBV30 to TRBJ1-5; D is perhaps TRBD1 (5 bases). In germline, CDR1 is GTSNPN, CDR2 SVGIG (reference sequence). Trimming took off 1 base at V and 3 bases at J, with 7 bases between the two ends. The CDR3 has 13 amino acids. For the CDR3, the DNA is TGTGCCTGGAGTGAACAGGTCAATCAGCCCCAGCATTTT. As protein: CAWSEQVNQPQHF.

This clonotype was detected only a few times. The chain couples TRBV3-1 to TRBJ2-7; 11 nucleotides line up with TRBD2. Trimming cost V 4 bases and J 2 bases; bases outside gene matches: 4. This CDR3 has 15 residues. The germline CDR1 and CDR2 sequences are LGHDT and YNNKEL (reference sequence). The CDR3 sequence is CASSPGLAVPYEQYF. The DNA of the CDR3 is TGTGCCAGCAGCCCGGGACTAGCGGTCCCCTACGAGCAGTACTTC.

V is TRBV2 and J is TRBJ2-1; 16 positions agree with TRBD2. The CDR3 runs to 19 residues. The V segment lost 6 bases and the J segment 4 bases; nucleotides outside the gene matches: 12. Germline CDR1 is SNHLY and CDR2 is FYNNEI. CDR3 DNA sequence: TGTGCCAGCAGGCGGGGACTAGCGGGGGGGTCGCCCTCATACAATGAGCAGTTCTTC. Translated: CASRRGLAGGSPSYNEQFF.

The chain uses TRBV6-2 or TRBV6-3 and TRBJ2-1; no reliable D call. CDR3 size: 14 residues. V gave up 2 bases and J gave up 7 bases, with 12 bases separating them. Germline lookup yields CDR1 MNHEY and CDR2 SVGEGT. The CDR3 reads CASSYEAGKNEQFF. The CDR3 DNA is TGTGCCAGCAGTTACGAGGCCGGAAAGAATGAGCAGTTCTTC.

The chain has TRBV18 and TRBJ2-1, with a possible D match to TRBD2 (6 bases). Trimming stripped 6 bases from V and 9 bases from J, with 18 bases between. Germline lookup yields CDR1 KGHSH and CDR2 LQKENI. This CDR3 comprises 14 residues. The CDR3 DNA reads TGTGCCAGCTCCCCGGGACTGGGGCGAGGTGAGCAGTTCTTC. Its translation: CASSPGLGRGEQFF.

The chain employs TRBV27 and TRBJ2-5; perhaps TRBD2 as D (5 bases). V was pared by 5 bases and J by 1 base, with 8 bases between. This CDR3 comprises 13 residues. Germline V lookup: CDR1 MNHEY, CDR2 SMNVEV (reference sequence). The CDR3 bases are TGTGCCAGCAGTCAGAGGGCCCAAGAGACCCAGTACTTC. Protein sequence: CASSQRAQETQYF.

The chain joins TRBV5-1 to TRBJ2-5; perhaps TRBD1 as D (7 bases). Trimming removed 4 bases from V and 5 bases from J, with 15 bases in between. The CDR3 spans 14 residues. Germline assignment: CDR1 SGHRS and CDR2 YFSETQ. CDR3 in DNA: TGCGCCAGCAGCGGGACGTCAGGGGGGGAGACCCAGTACTTC. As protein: CASSGTSGGETQYF.

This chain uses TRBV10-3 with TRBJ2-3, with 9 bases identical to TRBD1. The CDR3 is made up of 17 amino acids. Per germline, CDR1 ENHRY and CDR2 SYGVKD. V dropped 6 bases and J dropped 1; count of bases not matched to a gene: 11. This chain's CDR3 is CAISAPPGTGRTDTQYF. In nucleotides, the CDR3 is TGTGCCATCAGCGCCCCACCCGGGACAGGGCGCACAGATACGCAGTATTTT.

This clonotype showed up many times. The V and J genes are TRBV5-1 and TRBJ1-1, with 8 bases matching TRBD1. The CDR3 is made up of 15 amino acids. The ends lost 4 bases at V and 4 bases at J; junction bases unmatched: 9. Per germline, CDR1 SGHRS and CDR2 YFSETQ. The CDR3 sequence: CASSEQGGISTEAFF. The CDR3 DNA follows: TGCGCCAGCAGCGAACAGGGGGGGATTAGCACTGAAGCTTTCTTT.

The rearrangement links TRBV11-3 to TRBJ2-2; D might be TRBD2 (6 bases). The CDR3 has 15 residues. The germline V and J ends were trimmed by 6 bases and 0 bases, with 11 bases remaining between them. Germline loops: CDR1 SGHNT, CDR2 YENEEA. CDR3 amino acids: CASSHSGTNTGELFF. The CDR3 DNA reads TGTGCCAGCAGTCATAGCGGAACGAACACCGGGGAGCTGTTTTTT.

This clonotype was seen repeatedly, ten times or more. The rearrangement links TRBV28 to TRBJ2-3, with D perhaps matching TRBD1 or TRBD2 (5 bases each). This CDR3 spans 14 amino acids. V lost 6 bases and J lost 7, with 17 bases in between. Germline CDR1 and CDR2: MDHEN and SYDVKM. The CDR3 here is CASSPGTGGYTQYF. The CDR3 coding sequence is TGTGCCAGCAGCCCCGGGACGGGCGGGTATACGCAGTATTTT.

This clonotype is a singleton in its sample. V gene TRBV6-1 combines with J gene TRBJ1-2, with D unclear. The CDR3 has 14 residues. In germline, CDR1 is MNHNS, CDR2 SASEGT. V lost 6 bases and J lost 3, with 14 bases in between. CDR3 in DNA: TGTGCCAGCAGACGAAGGAGGGCCGACTATGGCTACACCTTC. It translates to CASRRRRADYGYTF.

DNA of the CDR3: TGTGCCAGCAGTTTTTCCGGGGGGTTTTCCTACAATGAGCAGTTCTTC. Translating it yields CASSFSGGFSYNEQFF. This chain connects TRBV6-5 to TRBJ2-1; TRBD2 agrees at 7 bases. In germline, CDR1 is MNHEY, CDR2 SVGAGI. Trimming cost V 4 bases and J 1 base; bases outside gene matches: 7. This CDR3 has 16 amino acids.

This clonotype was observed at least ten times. The CDR3 bases are TGTGCCAGCAGCTTAGCGGGGACAGAGAATGAAAAACTGTTTTTT. This translates into CASSLAGTENEKLFF. The chain has TRBV7-2 and TRBJ1-4, with TRBD1 matching over 7 bases. V lost 0 bases, J lost 5 bases, and 3 bases stayed unmatched. CDR3 length: 15 amino acids. CDR1 is SGHTA, CDR2 FQGNSA, per germline.